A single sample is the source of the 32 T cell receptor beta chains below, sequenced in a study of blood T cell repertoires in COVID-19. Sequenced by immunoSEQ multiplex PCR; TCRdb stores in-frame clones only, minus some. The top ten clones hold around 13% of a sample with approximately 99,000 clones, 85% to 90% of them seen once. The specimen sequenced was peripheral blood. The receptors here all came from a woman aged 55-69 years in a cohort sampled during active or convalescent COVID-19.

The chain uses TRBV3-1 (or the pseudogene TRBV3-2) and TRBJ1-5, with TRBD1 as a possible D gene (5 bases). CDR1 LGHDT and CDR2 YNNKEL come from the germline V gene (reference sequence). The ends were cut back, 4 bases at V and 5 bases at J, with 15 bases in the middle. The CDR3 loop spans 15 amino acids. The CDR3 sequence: CASSRTGDPYQPQHF. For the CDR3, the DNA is TGTGCCAGCAGCCGGACGGGGGATCCCTATCAGCCCCAGCATTTT.

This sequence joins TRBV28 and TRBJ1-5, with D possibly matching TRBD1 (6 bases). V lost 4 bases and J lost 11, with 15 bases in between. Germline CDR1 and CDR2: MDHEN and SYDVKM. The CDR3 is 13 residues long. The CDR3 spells CASSSGHRLAQHF. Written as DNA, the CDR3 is TGTGCCAGCAGTTCGGGACATCGGTTGGCCCAGCATTTT.

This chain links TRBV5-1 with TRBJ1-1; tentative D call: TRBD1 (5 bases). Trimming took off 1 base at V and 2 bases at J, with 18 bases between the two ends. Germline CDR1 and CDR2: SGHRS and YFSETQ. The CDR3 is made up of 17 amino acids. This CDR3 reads CASSLSGRQGRNTEAFF. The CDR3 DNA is TGCGCCAGCAGCTTGTCGGGCAGGCAGGGTCGTAACACTGAAGCTTTCTTT.

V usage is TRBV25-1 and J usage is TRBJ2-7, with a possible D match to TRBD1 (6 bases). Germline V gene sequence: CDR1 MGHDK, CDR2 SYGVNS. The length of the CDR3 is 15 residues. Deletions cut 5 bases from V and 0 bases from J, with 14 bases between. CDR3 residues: CASSPGAASSYEQYF. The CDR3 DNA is TGTGCCAGCAGTCCAGGGGCTGCCAGCTCCTACGAGCAGTACTTC.

The CDR3 region has the DNA TGTGCCAGCGTCACAGGGCATTCCAGCAATCAGCCCCAGCATTTT. Protein product: CASVTGHSSNQPQHF. V and J are TRBV28 and TRBJ1-5, with D possibly being TRBD1 (6 bases). The CDR3 extends over 15 amino acids. Germline values: CDR1 MDHEN, CDR2 SYDVKM. Trimming shortened V by 8 bases and J by 1 base, and 15 bases separated the two germline ends.

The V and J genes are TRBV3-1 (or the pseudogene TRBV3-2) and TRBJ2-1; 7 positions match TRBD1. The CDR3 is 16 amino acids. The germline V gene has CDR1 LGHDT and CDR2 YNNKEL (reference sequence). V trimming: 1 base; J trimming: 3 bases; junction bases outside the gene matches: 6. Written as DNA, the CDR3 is TGTGCCAGCAGCCAAGGATTACAGGGGCTCTACAATGAGCAGTTCTTC. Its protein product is CASSQGLQGLYNEQFF.

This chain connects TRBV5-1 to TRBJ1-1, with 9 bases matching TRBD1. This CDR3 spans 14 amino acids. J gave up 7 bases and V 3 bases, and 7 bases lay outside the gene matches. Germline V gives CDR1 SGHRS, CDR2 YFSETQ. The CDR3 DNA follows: TGCGCCAGCAGCTGGACAGGGGTACCGAATGAAGCTTTCTTT. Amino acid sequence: CASSWTGVPNEAFF.

The CDR3 region is CASGRGETDEKLFF. In nucleotides, the CDR3 is TGTGCCAGCGGGAGGGGGGAAACGGATGAAAAACTGTTTTTT. J is TRBJ1-4 and V is TRBV9, with a possible D match to TRBD1 (6 bases). Trimming took off 7 bases at V and 6 bases at J, with 16 bases between the two ends. Germline CDR1 is SGDLS and CDR2 is YYNGEE. This CDR3 contains 14 residues.

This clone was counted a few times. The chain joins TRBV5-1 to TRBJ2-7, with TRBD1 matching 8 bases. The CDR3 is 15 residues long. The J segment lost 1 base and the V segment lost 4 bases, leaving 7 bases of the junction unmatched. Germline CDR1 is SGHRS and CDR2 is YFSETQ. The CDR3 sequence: CASSRGTGYSYEQYF. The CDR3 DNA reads TGCGCCAGCAGCAGGGGGACAGGTTATTCCTACGAGCAGTACTTC.

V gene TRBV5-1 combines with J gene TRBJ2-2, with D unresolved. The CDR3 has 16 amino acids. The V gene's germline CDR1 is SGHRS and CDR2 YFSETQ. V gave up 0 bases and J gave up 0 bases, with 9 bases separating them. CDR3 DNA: TGCGCCAGCAGCTTGGTCGGAGCCTCGAACACCGGGGAGCTGTTTTTT. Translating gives CASSLVGASNTGELFF.

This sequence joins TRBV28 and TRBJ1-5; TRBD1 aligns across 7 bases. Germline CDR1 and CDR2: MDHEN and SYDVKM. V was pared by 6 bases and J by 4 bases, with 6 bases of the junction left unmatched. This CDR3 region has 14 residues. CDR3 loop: CASRDLQGNQPQHF. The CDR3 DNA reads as TGTGCCAGCAGAGATCTACAGGGGAATCAGCCCCAGCATTTT.

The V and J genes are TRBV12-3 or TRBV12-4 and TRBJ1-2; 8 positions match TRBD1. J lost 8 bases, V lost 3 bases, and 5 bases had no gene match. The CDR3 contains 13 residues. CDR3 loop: CASSFGQGFGYTF. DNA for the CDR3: TGTGCCAGCAGTTTCGGACAGGGATTCGGCTACACCTTC.

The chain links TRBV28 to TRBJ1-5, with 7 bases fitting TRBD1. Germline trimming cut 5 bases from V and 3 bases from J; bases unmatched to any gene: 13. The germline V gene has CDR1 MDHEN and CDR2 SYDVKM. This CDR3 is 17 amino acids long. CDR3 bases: TGTGCCAGCAGTACCGTCCCCGGGACAGCCTACAATCAGCCCCAGCATTTT. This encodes CASSTVPGTAYNQPQHF.

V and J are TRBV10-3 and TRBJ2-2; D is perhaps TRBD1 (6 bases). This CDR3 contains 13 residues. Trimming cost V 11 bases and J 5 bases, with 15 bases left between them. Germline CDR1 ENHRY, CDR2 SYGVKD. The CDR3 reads CASKGVPTGELFF. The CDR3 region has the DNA TGTGCCTCCAAGGGGGTGCCAACCGGGGAGCTGTTTTTT.

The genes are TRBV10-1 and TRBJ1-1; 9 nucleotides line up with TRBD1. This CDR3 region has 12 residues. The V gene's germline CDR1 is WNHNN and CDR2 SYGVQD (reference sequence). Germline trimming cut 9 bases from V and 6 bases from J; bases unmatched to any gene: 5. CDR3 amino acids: CARSTGGPEAFF. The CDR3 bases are TGCGCCAGGAGTACAGGGGGCCCTGAAGCTTTCTTT.

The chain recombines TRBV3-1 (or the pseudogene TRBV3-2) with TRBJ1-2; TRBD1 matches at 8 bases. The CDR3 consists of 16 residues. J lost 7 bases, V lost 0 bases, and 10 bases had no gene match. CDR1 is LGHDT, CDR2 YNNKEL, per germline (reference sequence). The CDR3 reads CASSQDAARGLGGYTF. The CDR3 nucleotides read TGTGCCAGCAGCCAAGATGCGGCCAGGGGGCTTGGTGGCTACACCTTC.

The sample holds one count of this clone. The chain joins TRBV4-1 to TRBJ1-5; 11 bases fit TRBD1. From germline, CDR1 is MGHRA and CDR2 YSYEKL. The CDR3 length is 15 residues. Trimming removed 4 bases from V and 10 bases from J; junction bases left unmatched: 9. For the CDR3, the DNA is TGCGCCAGCAGCCCGGGACAGGGGGAACTGAAACCCCAGCATTTT. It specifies CASSPGQGELKPQHF.

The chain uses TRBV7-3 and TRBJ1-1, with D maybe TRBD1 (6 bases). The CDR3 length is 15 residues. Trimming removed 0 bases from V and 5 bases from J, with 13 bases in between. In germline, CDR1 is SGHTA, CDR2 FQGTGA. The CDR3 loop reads CASSLTSLGGTEAFF. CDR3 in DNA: TGTGCCAGCAGCTTAACGTCTCTAGGGGGTACTGAAGCTTTCTTT.

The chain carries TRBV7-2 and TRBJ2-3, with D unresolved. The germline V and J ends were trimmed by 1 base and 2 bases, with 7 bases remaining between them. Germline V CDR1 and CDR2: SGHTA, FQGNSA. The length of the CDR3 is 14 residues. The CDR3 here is CASSLGANTDTQYF. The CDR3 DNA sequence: TGTGCCAGCAGCTTAGGGGCGAACACAGATACGCAGTATTTT.

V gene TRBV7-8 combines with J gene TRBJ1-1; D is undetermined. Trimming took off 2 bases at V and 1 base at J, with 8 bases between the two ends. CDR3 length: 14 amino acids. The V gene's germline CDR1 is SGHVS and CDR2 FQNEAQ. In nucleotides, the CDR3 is TGTGCCAGCAGCTTACGGGTGAAGAACACTGAAGCTTTCTTT. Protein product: CASSLRVKNTEAFF.

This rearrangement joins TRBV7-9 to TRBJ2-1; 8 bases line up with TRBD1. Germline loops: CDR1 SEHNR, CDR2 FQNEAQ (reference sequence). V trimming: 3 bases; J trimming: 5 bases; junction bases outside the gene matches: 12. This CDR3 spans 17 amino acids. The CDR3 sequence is CASSFSWQGARDNEQFF. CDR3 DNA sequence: TGTGCCAGCAGCTTTTCGTGGCAGGGGGCAAGGGACAATGAGCAGTTCTTC.

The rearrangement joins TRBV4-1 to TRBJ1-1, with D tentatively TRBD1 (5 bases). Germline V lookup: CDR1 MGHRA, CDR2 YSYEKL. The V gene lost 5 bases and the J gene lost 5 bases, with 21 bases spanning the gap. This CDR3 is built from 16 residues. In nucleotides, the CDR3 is TGCGCCAGCAGCTTGGAGGGTTATAAGTGGGGGACTGAAGCTTTCTTT. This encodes CASSLEGYKWGTEAFF.

The CDR3 sequence: CASSLPTSGGALHNEQFF. CDR3 in DNA: TGTGCCAGCAGCTTGCCCACATCGGGAGGGGCTCTTCACAATGAGCAGTTCTTC. This chain connects TRBV5-4 to TRBJ2-1; 8 nucleotides align to TRBD2. CDR3 length: 18 residues. V gave up 1 base and J gave up 5 bases; unmatched junction bases: 14. Germline CDR1 is SGHNT and CDR2 is YYREEE (reference sequence). The full variable domain, in which reference TRBV5-4 and TRBJ2-1 provide the parts outside the CDR3, is ETGVTQSPTHLIKTRGQQVTLRCSSQSGHNTVSWYQQALGQGPQFIFQYYREEENGRGNFPPRFSGLQFPNYSSELNVNALELDDSALYLCASSLPTSGGALHNEQFFGPGTRLTVL.

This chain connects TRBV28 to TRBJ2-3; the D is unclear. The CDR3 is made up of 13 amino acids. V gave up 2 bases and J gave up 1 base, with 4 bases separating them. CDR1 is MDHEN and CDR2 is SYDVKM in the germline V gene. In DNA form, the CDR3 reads TGTGCCAGCAGTTTAATCGGCACAGATACGCAGTATTTT. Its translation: CASSLIGTDTQYF.

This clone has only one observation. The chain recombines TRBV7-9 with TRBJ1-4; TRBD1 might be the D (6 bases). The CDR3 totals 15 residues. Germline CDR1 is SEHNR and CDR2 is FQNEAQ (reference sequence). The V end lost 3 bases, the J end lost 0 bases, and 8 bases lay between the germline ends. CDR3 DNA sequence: TGTGCCAGCAGCTTGCCAGGGGCAACTAATGAAAAACTGTTTTTT. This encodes CASSLPGATNEKLFF.

DNA for the CDR3: TGTGCCAGCATTGGATGGAGCGGGGGCAACGAGCAGTACTTC. Protein sequence: CASIGWSGGNEQYF. This rearrangement joins TRBV28 to TRBJ2-7; TRBD2 aligns across 8 bases. The CDR3 sequence is 14 residues long. Germline values: CDR1 MDHEN, CDR2 SYDVKM. J was trimmed by 5 bases and V by 7 bases; bases with no gene match: 10.

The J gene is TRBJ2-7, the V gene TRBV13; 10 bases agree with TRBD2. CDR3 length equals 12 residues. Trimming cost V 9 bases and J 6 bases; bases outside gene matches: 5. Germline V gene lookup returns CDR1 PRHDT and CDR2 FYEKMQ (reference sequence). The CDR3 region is CASGSGRGEQYF. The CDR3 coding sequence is TGTGCCAGTGGGAGCGGGAGGGGCGAGCAGTACTTC.

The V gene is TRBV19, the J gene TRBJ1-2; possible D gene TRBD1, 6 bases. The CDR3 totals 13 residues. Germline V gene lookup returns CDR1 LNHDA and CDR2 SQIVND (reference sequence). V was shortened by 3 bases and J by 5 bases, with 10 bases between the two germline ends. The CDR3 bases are TGTGCCAGTAGTATCGGACAGCGGTATGGCTACACCTTC. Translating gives CASSIGQRYGYTF.

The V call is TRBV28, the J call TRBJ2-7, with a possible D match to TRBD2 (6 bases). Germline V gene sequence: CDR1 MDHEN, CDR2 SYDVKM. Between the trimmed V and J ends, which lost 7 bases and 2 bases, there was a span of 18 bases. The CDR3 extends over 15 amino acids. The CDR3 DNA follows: TGTGCCAGCACCCCGGGAGATCGGCGGACCTACGAGCAGTACTTC. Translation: CASTPGDRRTYEQYF. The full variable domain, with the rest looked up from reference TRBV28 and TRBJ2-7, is DVKVTQSSRYLVKRTGEKVFLECVQDMDHENMFWYRQDPGLGLRLIYFSYDVKMKEKGDIPEGYSVSREKKERFSLILESASTNQTSMYLCASTPGDRRTYEQYFGPGTRLTVT.

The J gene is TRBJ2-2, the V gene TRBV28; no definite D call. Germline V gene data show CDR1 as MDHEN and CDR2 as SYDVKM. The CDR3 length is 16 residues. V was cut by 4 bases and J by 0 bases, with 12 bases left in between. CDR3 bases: TGTGCCAGCAGTTCCGCTATAATGTCGAACACCGGGGAGCTGTTTTTT. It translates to CASSSAIMSNTGELFF.

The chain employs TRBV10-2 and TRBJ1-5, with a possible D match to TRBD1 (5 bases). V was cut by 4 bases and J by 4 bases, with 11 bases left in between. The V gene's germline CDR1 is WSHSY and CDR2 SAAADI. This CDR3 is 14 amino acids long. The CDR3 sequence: CASSVGGPNQPQHF. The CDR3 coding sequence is TGCGCCAGCAGTGTGGGGGGACCAAATCAGCCCCAGCATTTT.

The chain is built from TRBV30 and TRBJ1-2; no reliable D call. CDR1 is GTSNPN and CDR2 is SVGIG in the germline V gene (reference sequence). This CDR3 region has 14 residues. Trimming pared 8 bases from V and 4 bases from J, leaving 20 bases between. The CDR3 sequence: CARLQLPTGYGYTF. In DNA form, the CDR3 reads TGTGCCCGGCTTCAACTCCCGACGGGCTATGGCTACACCTTC.